This section outlines one TCR beta chain sequence together with its context. Its antigen is as yet unknown. This record comes from a study of OX40 agonist ivuxolimab in advanced cancers. The overall study: Among those enrolled, mean age was about 63 years (range about 20 to 79) and approximately 83% were male. Therapy given before enrollment (anti-PD-1, anti-PD-L1 or anti-CTLA-4) was allowed, and roughly 42% had some. Whole-study results and caveats: Also present in some nonresponders was a low level of normalized T-cell clonal expansion.

Germline assignment: CDR1 SNHLY and CDR2 FYNNEI. V trimming: 10 bases; J trimming: 0 bases; junction bases outside the gene matches: 9. This CDR3 region has 14 residues. The assay was immunoSEQ multiplex PCR, and TCRdb's table has in-frame clones only and misses some. The sample has 60,000 to 65,000 clones, around 89% seen once; the top ten hold roughly 10%. The material sequenced was CD4+ or CD8+ T cells sorted from blood, taken in a trial of the OX40 agonist ivuxolimab. This receptor was obtained from an adult with an advanced solid tumor such as melanoma, head and neck, liver or kidney cancer. The chain has TRBV2 and TRBJ2-7; 7 bases are shared with TRBD1. The CDR3 spells CANSQGVDSYEQYF. CDR3 bases: TGTGCCAACTCCCAGGGGGTAGACTCCTACGAGCAGTACTTC.